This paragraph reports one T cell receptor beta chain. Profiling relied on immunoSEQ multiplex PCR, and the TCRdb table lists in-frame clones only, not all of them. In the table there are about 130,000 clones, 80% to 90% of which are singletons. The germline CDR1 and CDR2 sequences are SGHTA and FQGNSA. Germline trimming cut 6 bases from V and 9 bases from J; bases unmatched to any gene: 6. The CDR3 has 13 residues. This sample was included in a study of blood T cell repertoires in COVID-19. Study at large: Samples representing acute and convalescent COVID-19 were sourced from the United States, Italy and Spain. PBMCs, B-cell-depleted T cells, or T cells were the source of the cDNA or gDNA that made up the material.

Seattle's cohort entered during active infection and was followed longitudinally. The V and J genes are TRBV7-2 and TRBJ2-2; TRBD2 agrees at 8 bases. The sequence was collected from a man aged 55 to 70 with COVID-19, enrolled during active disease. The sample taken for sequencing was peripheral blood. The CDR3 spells CASRPGLDRELFF. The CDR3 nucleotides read TGTGCCAGCAGACCGGGACTAGACAGGGAGCTGTTTTTT.